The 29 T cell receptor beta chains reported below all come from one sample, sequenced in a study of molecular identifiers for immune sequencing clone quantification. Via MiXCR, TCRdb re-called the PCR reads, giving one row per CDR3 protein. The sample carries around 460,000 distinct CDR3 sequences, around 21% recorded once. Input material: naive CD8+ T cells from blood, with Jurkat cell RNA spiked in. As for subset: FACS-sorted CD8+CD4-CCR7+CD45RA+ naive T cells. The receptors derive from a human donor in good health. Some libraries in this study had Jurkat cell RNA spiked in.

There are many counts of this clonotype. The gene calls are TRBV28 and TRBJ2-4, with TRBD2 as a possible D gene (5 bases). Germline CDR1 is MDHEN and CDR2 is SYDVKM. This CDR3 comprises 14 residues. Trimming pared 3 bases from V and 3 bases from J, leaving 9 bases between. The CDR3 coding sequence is TGTGCCAGCAGTTTTAGCGCGAACAAAAACATTCAGTACTTC. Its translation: CASSFSANKNIQYF.

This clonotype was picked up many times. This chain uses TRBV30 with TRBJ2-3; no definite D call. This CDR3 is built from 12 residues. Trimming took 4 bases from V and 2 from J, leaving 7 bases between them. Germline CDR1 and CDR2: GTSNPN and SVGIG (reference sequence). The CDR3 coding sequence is TGTGCCTGGAACCAAGACACAGATACGCAGTATTTT. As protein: CAWNQDTDTQYF.

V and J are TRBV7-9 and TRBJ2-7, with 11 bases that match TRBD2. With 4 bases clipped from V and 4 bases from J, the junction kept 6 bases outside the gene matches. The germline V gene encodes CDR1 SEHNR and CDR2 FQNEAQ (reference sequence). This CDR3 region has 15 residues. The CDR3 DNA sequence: TGTGCCAGCAGCTCTACTAGCGGGGGAAGATACGAGCAGTACTTC. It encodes CASSSTSGGRYEQYF.

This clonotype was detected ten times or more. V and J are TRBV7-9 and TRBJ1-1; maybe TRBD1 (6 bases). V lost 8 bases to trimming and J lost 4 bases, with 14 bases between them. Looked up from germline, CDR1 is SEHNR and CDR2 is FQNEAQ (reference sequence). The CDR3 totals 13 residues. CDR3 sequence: CASRLGGGTEAFF. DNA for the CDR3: TGTGCCAGCCGCCTGGGGGGCGGCACTGAAGCTTTCTTT.

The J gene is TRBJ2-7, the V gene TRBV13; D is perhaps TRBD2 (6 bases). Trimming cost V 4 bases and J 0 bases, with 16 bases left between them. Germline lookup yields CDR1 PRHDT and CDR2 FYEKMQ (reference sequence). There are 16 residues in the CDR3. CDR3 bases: TGTGCCAGCAGCTCTCCCCTTGGGGAGGACTCCTACGAGCAGTACTTC. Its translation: CASSSPLGEDSYEQYF.

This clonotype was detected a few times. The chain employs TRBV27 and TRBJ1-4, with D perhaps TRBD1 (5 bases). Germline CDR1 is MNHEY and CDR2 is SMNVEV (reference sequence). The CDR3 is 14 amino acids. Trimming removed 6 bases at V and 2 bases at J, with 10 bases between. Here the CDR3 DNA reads TGTGCCAGCAGGTCAGGGTCTACTAATGAAAAACTGTTTTTT. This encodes CASRSGSTNEKLFF.

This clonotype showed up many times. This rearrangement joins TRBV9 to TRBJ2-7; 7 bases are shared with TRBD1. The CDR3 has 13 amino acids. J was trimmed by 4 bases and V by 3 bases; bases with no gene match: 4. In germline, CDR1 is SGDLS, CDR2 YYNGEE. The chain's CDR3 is CASSAETGYEQYF. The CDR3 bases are TGTGCCAGCAGCGCCGAGACAGGGTACGAGCAGTACTTC.

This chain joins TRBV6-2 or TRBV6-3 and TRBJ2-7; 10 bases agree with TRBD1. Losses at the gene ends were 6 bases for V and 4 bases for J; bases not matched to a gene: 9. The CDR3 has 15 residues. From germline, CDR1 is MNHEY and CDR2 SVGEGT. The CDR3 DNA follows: TGTGCCAGCAGAGACCGGGACAGGGGTCGTTACGAGCAGTACTTC. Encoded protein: CASRDRDRGRYEQYF.

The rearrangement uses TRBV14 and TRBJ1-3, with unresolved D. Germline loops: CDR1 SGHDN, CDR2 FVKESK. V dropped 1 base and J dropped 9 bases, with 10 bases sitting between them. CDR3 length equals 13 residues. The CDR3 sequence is CASSQVRGGTIYF. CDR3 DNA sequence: TGTGCCAGCAGCCAAGTACGGGGAGGCACCATATATTTT.

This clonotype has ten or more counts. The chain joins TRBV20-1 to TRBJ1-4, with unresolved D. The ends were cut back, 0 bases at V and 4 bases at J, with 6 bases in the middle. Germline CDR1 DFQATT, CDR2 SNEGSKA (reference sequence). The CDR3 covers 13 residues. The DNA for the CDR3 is TGCAGTGCTAGAGAGGGTTATAATGAAAAACTGTTTTTT. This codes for CSAREGYNEKLFF.

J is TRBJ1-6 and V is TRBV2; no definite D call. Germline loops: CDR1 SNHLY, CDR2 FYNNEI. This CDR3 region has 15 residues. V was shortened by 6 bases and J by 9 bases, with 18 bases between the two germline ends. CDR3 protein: CASSPEGRAGSPLHF. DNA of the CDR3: TGTGCCAGCAGCCCTGAAGGGAGGGCTGGTTCACCCCTCCACTTT.

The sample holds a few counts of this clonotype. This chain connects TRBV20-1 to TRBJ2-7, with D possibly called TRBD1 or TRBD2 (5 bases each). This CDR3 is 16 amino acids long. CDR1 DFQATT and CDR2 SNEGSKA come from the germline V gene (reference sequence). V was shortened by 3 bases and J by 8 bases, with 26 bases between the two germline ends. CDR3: CSARGNPGTAPMKQYF. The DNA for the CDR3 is TGCAGTGCTAGGGGCAACCCCGGGACGGCCCCCATGAAGCAGTACTTC.

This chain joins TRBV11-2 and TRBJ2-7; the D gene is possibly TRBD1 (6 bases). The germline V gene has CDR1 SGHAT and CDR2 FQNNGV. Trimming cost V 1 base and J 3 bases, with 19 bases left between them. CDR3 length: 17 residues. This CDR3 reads CASSLVVGAGVGYEQYF. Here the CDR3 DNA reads TGTGCCAGCAGCTTAGTGGTCGGGGCAGGGGTAGGCTACGAGCAGTACTTC.

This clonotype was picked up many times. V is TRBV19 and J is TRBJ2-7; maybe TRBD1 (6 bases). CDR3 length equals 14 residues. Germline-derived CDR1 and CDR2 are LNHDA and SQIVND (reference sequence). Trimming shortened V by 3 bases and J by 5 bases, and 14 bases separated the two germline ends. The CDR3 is CASSIGTGYNEQYF. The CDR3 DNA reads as TGTGCCAGTAGTATTGGTACAGGGTACAACGAGCAGTACTTC.

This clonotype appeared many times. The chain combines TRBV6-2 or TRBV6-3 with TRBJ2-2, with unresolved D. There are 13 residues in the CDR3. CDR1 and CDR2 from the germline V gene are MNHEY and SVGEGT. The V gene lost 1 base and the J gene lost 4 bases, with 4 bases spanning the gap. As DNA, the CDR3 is TGTGCCAGCAGTTACTGGACCACCGGGGAGCTGTTTTTT. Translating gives CASSYWTTGELFF.

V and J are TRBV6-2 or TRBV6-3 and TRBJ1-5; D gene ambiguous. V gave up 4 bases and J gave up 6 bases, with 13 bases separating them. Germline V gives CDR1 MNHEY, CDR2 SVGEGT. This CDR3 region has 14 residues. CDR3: CASSCSTGFQPQHF. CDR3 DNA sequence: TGTGCCAGCAGTTGCTCGACGGGGTTTCAGCCCCAGCATTTT.

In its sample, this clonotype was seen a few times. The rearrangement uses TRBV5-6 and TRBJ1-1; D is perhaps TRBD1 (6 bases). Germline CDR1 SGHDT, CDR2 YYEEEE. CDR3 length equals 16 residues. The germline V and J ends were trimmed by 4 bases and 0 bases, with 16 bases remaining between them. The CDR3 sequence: CASSLAGAVMNTEAFF. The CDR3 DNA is TGTGCCAGCAGCCTTGCGGGGGCCGTGATGAACACTGAAGCTTTCTTT.

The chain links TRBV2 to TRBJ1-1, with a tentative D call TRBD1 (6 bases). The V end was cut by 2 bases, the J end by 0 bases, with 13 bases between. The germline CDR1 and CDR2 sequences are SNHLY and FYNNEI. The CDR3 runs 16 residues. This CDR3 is CASSEILGQMNTEAFF. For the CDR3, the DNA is TGTGCCAGCAGTGAAATTTTGGGACAAATGAACACTGAAGCTTTCTTT.

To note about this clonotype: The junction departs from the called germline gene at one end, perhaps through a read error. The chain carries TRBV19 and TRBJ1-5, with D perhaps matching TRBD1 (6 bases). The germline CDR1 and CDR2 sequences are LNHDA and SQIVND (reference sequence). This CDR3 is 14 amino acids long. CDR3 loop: CASITPGGNRPQHF. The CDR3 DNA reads TGTGCCAGTATTACACCTGGGGGCAATCGGCCCCAGCATTTT.

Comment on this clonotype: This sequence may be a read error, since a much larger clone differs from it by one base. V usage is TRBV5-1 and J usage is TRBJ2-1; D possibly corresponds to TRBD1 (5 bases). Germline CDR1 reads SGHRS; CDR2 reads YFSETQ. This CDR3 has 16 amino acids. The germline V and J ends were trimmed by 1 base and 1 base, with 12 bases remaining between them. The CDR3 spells CASSLTQGPSYNEQFF. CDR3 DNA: TGCGCCAGCAGCTTGACCCAGGGCCCTTCCTACAATGAGCAGTTCTTC.

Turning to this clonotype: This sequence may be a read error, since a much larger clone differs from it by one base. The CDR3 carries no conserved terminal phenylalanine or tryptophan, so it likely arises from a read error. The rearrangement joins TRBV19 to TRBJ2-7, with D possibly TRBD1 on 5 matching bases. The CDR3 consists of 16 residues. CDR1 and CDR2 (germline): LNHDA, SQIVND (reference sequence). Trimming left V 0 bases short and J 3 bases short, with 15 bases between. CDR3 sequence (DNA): TGTGCCAGTAGTATAGATGGAACAGGAGAGTACTACGAGCAGTACCTC. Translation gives CASSIDGTGEYYEQYL.

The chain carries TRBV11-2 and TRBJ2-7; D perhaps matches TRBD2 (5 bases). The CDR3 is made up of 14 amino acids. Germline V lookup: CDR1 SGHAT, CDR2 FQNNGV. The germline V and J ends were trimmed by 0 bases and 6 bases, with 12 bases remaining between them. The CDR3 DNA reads TGTGCCAGCAGCTTAGATATCGGGGTAGGCGAGCAGTACTTC. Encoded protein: CASSLDIGVGEQYF.

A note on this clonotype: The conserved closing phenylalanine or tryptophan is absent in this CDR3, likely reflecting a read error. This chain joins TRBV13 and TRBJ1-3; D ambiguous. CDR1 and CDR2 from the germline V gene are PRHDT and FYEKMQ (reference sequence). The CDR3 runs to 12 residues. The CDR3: CASSLGLGTIYL. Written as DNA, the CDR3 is TGCGCCAGCAGCTTAGGCCTTGGCACCATATATCTT.

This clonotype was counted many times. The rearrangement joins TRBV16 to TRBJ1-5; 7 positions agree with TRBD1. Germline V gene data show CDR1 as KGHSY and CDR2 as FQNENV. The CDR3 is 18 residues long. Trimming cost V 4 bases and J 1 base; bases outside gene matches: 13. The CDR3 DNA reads TGTGCCAGCAGCCCCCAGGGGGTTTCATATGTGAGCAATCAGCCCCAGCATTTT. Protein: CASSPQGVSYVSNQPQHF.

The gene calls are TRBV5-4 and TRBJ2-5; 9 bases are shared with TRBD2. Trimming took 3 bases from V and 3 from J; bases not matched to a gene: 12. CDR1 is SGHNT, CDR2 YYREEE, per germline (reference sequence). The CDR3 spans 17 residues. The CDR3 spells CASSSGWGLAGKETQYF. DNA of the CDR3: TGTGCCAGCAGCTCGGGGTGGGGGCTAGCGGGAAAAGAGACCCAGTACTTC.

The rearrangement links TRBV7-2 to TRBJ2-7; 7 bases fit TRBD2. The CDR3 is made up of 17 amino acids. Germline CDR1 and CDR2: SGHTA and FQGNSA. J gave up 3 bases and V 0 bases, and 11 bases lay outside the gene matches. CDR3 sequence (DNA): TGTGCCAGCAGCTTAGCCTGGGGGGGGAGCGTGATCTACGAGCAGTACTTC. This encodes CASSLAWGGSVIYEQYF. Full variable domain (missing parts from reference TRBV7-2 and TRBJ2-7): GAGVSQSPSNKVTEKGKDVELRCDPISGHTALYWYRQSLGQGLEFLIYFQGNSAPDKSGLPSDRFSAERTGGSVSTLTIQRTQQEDSAVYLCASSLAWGGSVIYEQYFGPGTRLTVT.

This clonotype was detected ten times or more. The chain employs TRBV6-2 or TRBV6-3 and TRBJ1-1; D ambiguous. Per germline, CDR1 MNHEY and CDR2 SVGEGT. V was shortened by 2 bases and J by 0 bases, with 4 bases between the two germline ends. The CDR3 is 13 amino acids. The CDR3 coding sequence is TGTGCCAGCAGTTACCTGTTGAACACTGAAGCTTTCTTT. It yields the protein CASSYLLNTEAFF.

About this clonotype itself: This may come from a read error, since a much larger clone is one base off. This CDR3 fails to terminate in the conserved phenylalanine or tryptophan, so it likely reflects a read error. CDR3: CASSRRPDPEAFI. In DNA form, the CDR3 reads TGTGCCAGCAGTCGCAGACCGGATCCTGAAGCTTTCATT. This rearrangement joins TRBV12-3 or TRBV12-4 to TRBJ1-1; D remains ambiguous. The CDR3 is made up of 13 amino acids. Between the trimmed V and J ends, which lost 5 bases and 6 bases, there was a span of 13 bases.

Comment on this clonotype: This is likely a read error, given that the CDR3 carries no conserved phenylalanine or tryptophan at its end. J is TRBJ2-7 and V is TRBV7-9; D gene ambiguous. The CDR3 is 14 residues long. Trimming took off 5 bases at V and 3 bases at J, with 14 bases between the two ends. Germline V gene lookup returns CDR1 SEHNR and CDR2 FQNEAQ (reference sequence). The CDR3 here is CASSHPRRYYEQYL. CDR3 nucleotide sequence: TGTGCCAGCAGCCATCCGCGGAGATACTACGAGCAGTACCTC.